Below, 11 T cell receptor beta chains from the same sample are listed, as sequenced in a study of T cell responses to AZD1222 COVID-19 vaccine. Data came from immunoSEQ multiplex PCR; TCRdb stores just in-frame clones and leaves some out. The sample has some 110,000 clones, roughly 89% seen once. The starting material was peripheral blood, obtained 28 days after the second AZD1222 dose. The receptors were sampled from an adult who received the AZD1222 COVID-19 vaccine.

The V and J genes are TRBV6-5 and TRBJ2-7; D could derive from TRBD1 or TRBD2 (6 bases each). The CDR3 is 16 residues long. Trimming removed 2 bases from V and 4 bases from J, with 18 bases in between. CDR1 and CDR2 (germline): MNHEY, SVGAGI. The chain's CDR3 is CASSYGASGATYEQYF. The CDR3 DNA follows: TGTGCCAGCAGTTACGGAGCGTCGGGGGCAACTTACGAGCAGTACTTC.

The chain has TRBV5-4 and TRBJ1-1, with D uncertain. The V gene lost 0 bases and the J gene lost 2 bases, with 14 bases spanning the gap. The germline gives CDR1 SGHNT, CDR2 YYREEE (reference sequence). This CDR3 is built from 16 residues. In DNA form, the CDR3 reads TGTGCCAGCAGCTTGGTCGGAGTCGCCCTCAACACTGAAGCTTTCTTT. It yields the protein CASSLVGVALNTEAFF.

The rearrangement joins TRBV12-3 or TRBV12-4 to TRBJ2-1; a possible D gene is TRBD1 (7 bases). V gave up 6 bases and J gave up 9 bases, with 12 bases separating them. The CDR3 sequence is 12 residues long. CDR3 bases: TGTGCCAGCAGCCTCAGGGGGGTTGAGCAGTTCTTC. Its translation is CASSLRGVEQFF.

This chain links TRBV2 with TRBJ2-2, with TRBD2 identical over 9 bases. The CDR3 has 16 amino acids. Trimming took 4 bases from V and 5 from J; bases not matched to a gene: 8. CDR1 SNHLY and CDR2 FYNNEI come from the germline V gene. CDR3 sequence: CASSGQAGGGTGELFF. The CDR3 nucleotides are TGTGCCAGCAGTGGGCAAGCGGGAGGAGGAACCGGGGAGCTGTTTTTT.

This clone was observed a single time. CDR3: CASSPVQGPPLHF. CDR3 DNA sequence: TGTGCCAGCTCACCGGTACAGGGTCCACCCCTCCACTTT. The chain uses TRBV18 and TRBJ1-6, with D perhaps matching TRBD1 (6 bases). The V gene lost 3 bases and the J gene lost 11 bases, with 11 bases spanning the gap. This CDR3 has 13 amino acids. Germline V CDR1 and CDR2: KGHSH, LQKENI.

DNA of the CDR3: TGTGCCAGCAGTGAAAGGGGGGGGCTCTCTGGAAACACCATATATTTT. The encoded protein is CASSERGGLSGNTIYF. The chain uses TRBV6-1 and TRBJ1-3; perhaps TRBD1 as D (6 bases). Germline CDR1 and CDR2: MNHNS and SASEGT. Trimming removed 2 bases at V and 0 bases at J, with 11 bases between. The CDR3 is made up of 16 amino acids.

The chain employs TRBV7-9 and TRBJ2-7, with 8 bases lining up with TRBD1. The CDR3 is 14 residues long. V trimming: 4 bases; J trimming: 6 bases; junction bases outside the gene matches: 8. Germline CDR1 SEHNR, CDR2 FQNEAQ (reference sequence). The CDR3 DNA is TGTGCCAGCAGCTCGCGAGCAGGGGGCTCCGAGCAGTACTTC. Encoded protein: CASSSRAGGSEQYF.

The chain is built from TRBV7-3 and TRBJ2-1; 12 bases agree with TRBD2. The CDR3 is 16 amino acids. Germline CDR1 and CDR2: SGHTA and FQGTGA. V was pared by 5 bases and J by 4 bases, with 6 bases of the junction left unmatched. The CDR3 here is CASSPTSGRRYNEQFF. CDR3 in DNA: TGTGCCAGCAGCCCGACTAGCGGGAGAAGGTACAATGAGCAGTTCTTC.

The chain joins TRBV10-1 to TRBJ2-5; D gene unclear. CDR1 is WNHNN and CDR2 is SYGVQD in the germline V gene (reference sequence). The CDR3 has 13 amino acids. V was cut by 6 bases and J by 3 bases, with 11 bases left in between. The CDR3 sequence: CASSVTVKETQYF. CDR3 bases: TGCGCCAGCAGCGTGACGGTTAAAGAGACCCAGTACTTC.

CDR3 sequence reads: CASSRDHITDTQYF. The CDR3 DNA reads TGTGCCAGCAGTCGGGACCACATCACAGATACGCAGTATTTT. The chain links TRBV2 to TRBJ2-3, with D perhaps given as TRBD1 or TRBD2 (5 bases each). Trimming left V 5 bases short and J 2 bases short, with 11 bases between. This CDR3 contains 14 residues. CDR1 is SNHLY and CDR2 is FYNNEI in the germline V gene.

The chain couples TRBV10-2 to TRBJ2-7; possibly TRBD2 for D (6 bases). The CDR3 totals 16 residues. Between the trimmed V and J ends, which lost 8 bases and 3 bases, there was a span of 23 bases. Looked up from germline, CDR1 is WSHSY and CDR2 is SAAADI. CDR3 in DNA: TGCGCCAGCCGTTCCCACATGACTAGTTGGGTCTACGAGCAGTACTTC. It translates to CASRSHMTSWVYEQYF.